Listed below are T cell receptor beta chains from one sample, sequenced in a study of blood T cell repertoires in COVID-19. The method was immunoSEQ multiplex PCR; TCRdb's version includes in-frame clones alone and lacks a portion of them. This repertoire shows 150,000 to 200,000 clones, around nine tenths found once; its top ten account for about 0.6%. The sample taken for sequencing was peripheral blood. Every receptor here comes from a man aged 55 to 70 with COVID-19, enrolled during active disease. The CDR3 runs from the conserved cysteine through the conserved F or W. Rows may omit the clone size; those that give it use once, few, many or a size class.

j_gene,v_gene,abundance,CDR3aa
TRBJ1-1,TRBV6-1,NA,CASSDYPVLNTEAFF
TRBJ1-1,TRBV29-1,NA,CSVDPRKNTEAFF
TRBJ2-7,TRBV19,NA,CASSTTDREYEQYF
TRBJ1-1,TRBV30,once,CAWSYSGEAFF
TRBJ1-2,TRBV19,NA,CASSMGQGAGGYTF
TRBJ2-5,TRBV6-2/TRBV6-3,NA,CASSYGLGRSGRGETQYF
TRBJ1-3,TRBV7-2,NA,CASSRHTSGGTGNTIYF
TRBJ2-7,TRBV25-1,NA,CASSGMTGTYAQYF
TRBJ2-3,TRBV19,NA,CASSIGGLADTQYF
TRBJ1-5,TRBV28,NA,CASSLFRGLHQPQHF
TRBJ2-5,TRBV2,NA,CASSEGTSIQETQYF
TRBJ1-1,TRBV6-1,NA,CASSENAVMNTEAFF
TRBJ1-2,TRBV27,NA,CASRLRGLGYGYTF